This record concerns one T cell receptor beta chain sequence. The sample comes from a study of blood T cell repertoires in COVID-19. In the study overall: The cDNA or gDNA used as material had been derived from T cells, B-cell-depleted T cells, or PBMCs.

CDR3 length: 14 residues. The V end was cut by 0 bases, the J end by 8 bases, with 12 bases between. Germline CDR1 SGDLS, CDR2 YYNGEE. Clones were sequenced by immunoSEQ multiplex PCR, and TCRdb holds only the in-frame ones, with some missing. The table shows roughly 400,000 clones, with approximately 89% occurring only once. The receptor's source is a woman aged 40 to 55 who had been exposed to COVID-19. Input material: PBMCs or T cells enriched from blood (not recorded which). The V gene is TRBV9, the J gene TRBJ1-5; D call uncertain. The CDR3: CASSVGPALEPQHF. The CDR3 DNA reads TGTGCCAGCAGCGTAGGGCCCGCATTGGAGCCCCAGCATTTT.